The 13 T cell receptor beta chains presented below share a single source sample, sequenced in a study of neurological immune-mediated disorders. TCRdb reprocessed the 5' RACE reads via MiXCR and lists one record per CDR3 protein. The profile shows more than 40,000 distinct CDR3 sequences, approximately 3% of them singletons. The sample was PBMCs. Receptor source: a woman aged 45 to 65 with multiple sclerosis.

Many counts were recorded for this clonotype. The genes are TRBV20-1 and TRBJ2-1, with TRBD2 as a possible D gene (7 bases). Trimming shortened V by 2 bases and J by 8 bases, and 16 bases separated the two germline ends. The CDR3 consists of 14 residues. Per germline, CDR1 DFQATT and CDR2 SNEGSKA (reference sequence). The CDR3 DNA is TGCAGTGCTAGATTTCCGGGGGGCCGGGATGAGCAGTTCTTC. It encodes CSARFPGGRDEQFF.

At least ten counts were recorded for this clonotype. The V call is TRBV27, the J call TRBJ2-7; D may be TRBD1 (6 bases). Germline CDR1 and CDR2: MNHEY and SMNVEV (reference sequence). V was clipped by 3 bases and J by 2 bases, with 14 bases between them. The CDR3 is 15 amino acids. The chain's CDR3 is CASSFLRDKPYEQYF. In DNA form, the CDR3 reads TGTGCCAGCAGTTTCCTTAGGGACAAGCCCTACGAGCAGTACTTC.

This clonotype was found many times. J is TRBJ1-1 and V is TRBV20-1, with D maybe TRBD1 (6 bases). The CDR3 consists of 12 residues. Germline-derived CDR1 and CDR2 are DFQATT and SNEGSKA (reference sequence). The chain's CDR3 is CSPQQGNTEAFF. In nucleotides, the CDR3 is TGCAGCCCCCAACAGGGGAACACTGAAGCTTTCTTT.

This clonotype was counted at least ten times. The CDR3: CSATGTASGGIDTQYF. Here the CDR3 DNA reads TGCAGTGCTACCGGAACGGCTAGCGGGGGTATCGATACGCAGTATTTT. This chain uses TRBV20-1 with TRBJ2-3; 10 positions match TRBD2. This CDR3 region has 16 residues. The V and J ends lost 4 bases and 6 bases, in that order; junction bases with no gene match: 13. From germline, CDR1 is DFQATT and CDR2 SNEGSKA (reference sequence).

Ten or more counts support this clonotype. The gene calls are TRBV7-2 and TRBJ1-1, with 9 bases fitting TRBD1. The junction had 5 bases not matched to a gene; V was cut back by 1 base and J by 5 bases. Germline V gene sequence: CDR1 SGHTA, CDR2 FQGNSA. The CDR3 is 15 residues long. CDR3 region: CASSLDRGQITEAFF. CDR3 sequence (DNA): TGTGCCAGCAGCTTAGACAGGGGGCAAATAACTGAAGCTTTCTTT.

By proportion, this clonotype is medium-sized (0.01 to 0.1%). The rearrangement joins TRBV5-1 to TRBJ1-1, with a possible D match to TRBD1 (5 bases). The V end lost 2 bases, the J end lost 5 bases, and 16 bases lay between the germline ends. The CDR3 has 15 amino acids. Germline V CDR1 and CDR2: SGHRS, YFSETQ. The CDR3 DNA is TGCGCCAGCAGCTTCGAGGCAGGGAGGAGTACTGAAGCTTTCTTT. This translates into CASSFEAGRSTEAFF.

The chain recombines TRBV7-8 with TRBJ2-2; TRBD2 might be the D (6 bases). Trimming took off 3 bases at V and 8 bases at J, with 13 bases between the two ends. Germline V CDR1 and CDR2: SGHVS, FQNEAQ. CDR3 length: 14 residues. CDR3 loop: CASSLDTLAGELFF. Here the CDR3 DNA reads TGTGCCAGCAGCTTGGACACTCTAGCGGGGGAGCTGTTTTTT.

This clonotype was counted ten times or more. The CDR3 loop is CATSREEGSGEKLFF. The CDR3 coding sequence is TGTGCCACCAGCAGAGAAGAGGGAAGCGGTGAAAAACTGTTTTTT. The V call is TRBV15, the J call TRBJ1-4; no definite D call. V lost 0 bases to trimming and J lost 7 bases, with 12 bases between them. The germline CDR1 and CDR2 sequences are LNHNV and YYDKDF (reference sequence). The length of the CDR3 is 15 residues.

This clonotype has at least ten counts. The chain uses TRBV20-1 and TRBJ2-3; D may be TRBD1 (5 bases). From germline, CDR1 is DFQATT and CDR2 SNEGSKA (reference sequence). V was clipped by 6 bases and J by 5 bases, with 12 bases between them. CDR3 length: 12 residues. The chain's CDR3 is CSATFREDTQYF. CDR3 in DNA: TGCAGTGCAACCTTCAGGGAAGATACGCAGTATTTT.

This clonotype was detected many times. V and J are TRBV2 and TRBJ2-5, with 7 bases fitting TRBD2. The V gene's germline CDR1 is SNHLY and CDR2 FYNNEI. The CDR3 covers 16 residues. The trim removed 2 bases at V and 2 bases at J, leaving 8 bases unmatched. The CDR3 protein is CASSENVPSGQETQYF. DNA of the CDR3: TGTGCCAGCAGTGAAAACGTGCCTAGCGGACAAGAGACCCAGTACTTC.

This clonotype was observed many times. The chain combines TRBV27 with TRBJ1-2; D not certain. The CDR3 totals 13 residues. Deletions cut 3 bases from V and 0 bases from J, with 5 bases between. Germline V gene lookup returns CDR1 MNHEY and CDR2 SMNVEV (reference sequence). The CDR3 DNA reads TGTGCCAGCAGTTTCATAGCTAACTATGGCTACACCTTC. Its translation is CASSFIANYGYTF.

In its sample, this clonotype was seen many times. This chain connects TRBV5-1 to TRBJ1-4; a weak D match, TRBD1 (5 bases). This CDR3 region has 17 residues. Germline CDR1 and CDR2: SGHRS and YFSETQ. The V end lost 0 bases, the J end lost 0 bases, and 12 bases lay between the germline ends. The CDR3 DNA reads as TGCGCCAGCAGCTTGGGGACACACATCGCAACTAATGAAAAACTGTTTTTT. As protein: CASSLGTHIATNEKLFF.

This clonotype was counted ten times or more. The chain has TRBV20-1 and TRBJ2-1, with TRBD2 matching 13 bases. The CDR3 has 18 amino acids. J lost 9 bases, V lost 2 bases, and 16 bases had no gene match. Germline CDR1 and CDR2: DFQATT and SNEGSKA (reference sequence). Written as DNA, the CDR3 is TGCAGTGCTAGACCACGGACTAGCGGGAGTTCCTCTATGGGTGAGCAGTTCTTC. Translation gives CSARPRTSGSSSMGEQFF.